These T cell receptor beta chains were read from a single sample in a study of regulatory T cells in long-lasting Graves disease. TCRdb redid the calling of the multiplex PCR reads with MiXCR, one entry per CDR3 protein. This table holds hundreds of thousands of distinct CDR3 sequences, more than 15% found once. The same sample was also studied in work on T cells in Graves' hyperthyroidism and ophthalmopathy.

The sample consisted of peripheral blood mononuclear cells (PBMCs), taken at new diagnosis, from a patient treated with antithyroid drugs. The receptors shown here come from a woman aged 40 to 65 with Graves disease. CDR3s include the opening cysteine and the closing phenylalanine or tryptophan. D genes are given only for firm matches.

V,D,CDR3
TRBV29-1,NA,CSVEITRGELFF
TRBV5-4,NA,CVTGPTGLETQYF
TRBV3-1,NA,CASSPLARVDTIYF
TRBV18,NA,CASSPPSRGLNTDTQYF
TRBV5-1,TRBD1,CASSLEGTADSPLHF
TRBV11-2,NA,CASTSEYSPLHF
TRBV7-8,NA,CASSFTPTAKVSVSNYGYTF
TRBV3-1,NA,CASSLSSSEAFF
TRBV11-2,NA,CASSLDRSNYGYTF
TRBV7-8,NA,CASSLRRWTFNEKLFF
TRBV12-3/TRBV12-4,NA,CASSFRVGQPQHF
TRBV10-3,NA,CAISADIVWNTEAFF
TRBV6-1,NA,CASRVSQGTEAFF
TRBV6-1,NA,CASREVNYGYTF
TRBV28,NA,CASSSGTGIYGYTF